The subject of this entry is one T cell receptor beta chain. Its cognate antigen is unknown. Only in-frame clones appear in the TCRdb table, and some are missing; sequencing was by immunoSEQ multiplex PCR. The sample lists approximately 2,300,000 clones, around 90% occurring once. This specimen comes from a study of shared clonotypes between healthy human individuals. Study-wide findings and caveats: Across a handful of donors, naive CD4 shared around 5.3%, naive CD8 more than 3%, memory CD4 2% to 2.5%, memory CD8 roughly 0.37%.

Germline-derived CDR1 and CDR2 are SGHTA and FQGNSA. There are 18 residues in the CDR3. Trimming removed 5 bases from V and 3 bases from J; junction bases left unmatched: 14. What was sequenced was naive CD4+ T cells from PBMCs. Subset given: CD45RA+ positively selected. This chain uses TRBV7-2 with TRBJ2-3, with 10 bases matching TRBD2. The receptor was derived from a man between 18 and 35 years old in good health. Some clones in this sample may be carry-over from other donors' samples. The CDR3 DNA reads TGTGCCAGCAGCGGAGCTCCCAGCGGGAGGGCCGTAACAGATACGCAGTATTTT. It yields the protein CASSGAPSGRAVTDTQYF. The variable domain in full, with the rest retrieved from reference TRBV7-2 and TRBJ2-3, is GAGVSQSPSNKVTEKGKDVELRCDPISGHTALYWYRQSLGQGLEFLIYFQGNSAPDKSGLPSDRFSAERTGGSVSTLTIQRTQQEDSAVYLCASSGAPSGRAVTDTQYFGPGTRLTVL.